One sample yielded the 14 T cell receptor beta chains listed below, sequenced in a study of T cells after yellow fever vaccination. TCRdb reprocessed the 5' RACE reads with MiXCR, giving one entry per CDR3 protein. Of 250,000 to 350,000 distinct CDR3 sequences listed, roughly 6.8% are singletons. Material: PBMCs, obtained approximately 47 days after the first yellow fever vaccination. Receptors originate from a man aged 18 to 29 who received the YFV17D yellow fever vaccine.

This clonotype has a handful of counts. The chain joins TRBV28 to TRBJ2-4; 8 bases line up with TRBD1. V trimming: 5 bases; J trimming: 2 bases; junction bases outside the gene matches: 11. Germline lookup yields CDR1 MDHEN and CDR2 SYDVKM. The length of the CDR3 is 17 residues. The CDR3 DNA reads as TGTGCCAGCAGTGAGAGTTGGACAGGGTTAACCAAAAACATTCAGTACTTC. Encoded protein: CASSESWTGLTKNIQYF.

Many counts were recorded for this clonotype. The chain recombines TRBV27 with TRBJ1-1; D is possibly TRBD1 (6 bases). Between the trimmed V and J ends, which lost 4 bases and 0 bases, there was a span of 12 bases. Looked up from germline, CDR1 is MNHEY and CDR2 is SMNVEV (reference sequence). CDR3 length equals 15 residues. The CDR3 DNA reads TGTGCCAGCAGTTGGGGGGCGGGGGTGAACACTGAAGCTTTCTTT. It encodes CASSWGAGVNTEAFF.

The rearrangement uses TRBV7-2 and TRBJ2-3; a possible D gene is TRBD2 (7 bases). The length of the CDR3 is 14 residues. Trimming left V 3 bases short and J 4 bases short, with 11 bases between. Germline V gene sequence: CDR1 SGHTA, CDR2 FQGNSA. CDR3 DNA sequence: TGTGCCAGCAGCTTCGGGGGGCCGCCAGATACGCAGTATTTT. Amino acids: CASSFGGPPDTQYF.

This sequence joins TRBV27 and TRBJ1-2, with 8 bases lining up with TRBD1. CDR3 size: 16 residues. Germline assignment: CDR1 MNHEY and CDR2 SMNVEV (reference sequence). Losses at the gene ends were 6 bases for V and 3 bases for J; bases not matched to a gene: 12. CDR3 residues: CASSPRTGNQYYGYTF. CDR3 nucleotides: TGTGCCAGCAGCCCCCGGACAGGGAACCAATACTATGGCTACACCTTC.

There are many counts of this clonotype. The chain couples TRBV29-1 to TRBJ2-3; maybe TRBD1 (6 bases). This CDR3 is 17 amino acids long. From germline, CDR1 is SQVTM and CDR2 ANQGSEA. The V end was cut by 3 bases, the J end by 0 bases, with 19 bases between. The CDR3, as DNA: TGCAGCGTTGACGGGGACATTCGGCAGTTTAGCACAGATACGCAGTATTTT. This encodes CSVDGDIRQFSTDTQYF.

The CDR3 sequence is CASSPQEAPPTSTDTQYF. The CDR3 region has the DNA TGTGCCAGCTCACCACAGGAGGCTCCCCCAACTAGCACAGATACGCAGTATTTT. V is TRBV18 and J is TRBJ2-3; maybe TRBD2 (5 bases). The V gene lost 1 base and the J gene lost 0 bases, with 17 bases spanning the gap. CDR1 is KGHSH and CDR2 is LQKENI in the germline V gene. This CDR3 has 18 residues.

The V call is TRBV12-3 or TRBV12-4, the J call TRBJ2-1; D tentatively reads TRBD1 or TRBD2 (5 bases each). The CDR3 spans 13 residues. V lost 10 bases to trimming and J lost 6 bases, with 16 bases between them. The chain's CDR3 is CANTPTGRNEQFF. The CDR3 nucleotides are TGTGCCAACACCCCTACGGGACGCAATGAGCAGTTCTTC.

This clonotype was seen more than once but under ten times. The chain couples TRBV20-1 to TRBJ2-3; tentative D call: TRBD1 (5 bases). Germline values: CDR1 DFQATT, CDR2 SNEGSKA (reference sequence). V lost 3 bases and J 1 base, leaving 11 bases between the germline ends. The CDR3 loop spans 14 amino acids. This CDR3 reads CSARKGPGTDTQYF. CDR3 DNA: TGCAGTGCTAGGAAGGGGCCAGGCACAGATACGCAGTATTTT.

This clonotype was seen repeatedly, ten times or more. V is TRBV5-1 and J is TRBJ1-1, with D possibly matching TRBD1 (5 bases). The length of the CDR3 is 16 residues. Germline assignment: CDR1 SGHRS and CDR2 YFSETQ. Trimming took off 0 bases at V and 4 bases at J, with 16 bases between the two ends. The CDR3 here is CASSLGDPWKGTEAFF. The CDR3 nucleotides read TGCGCCAGCAGCTTGGGGGACCCATGGAAAGGCACTGAAGCTTTCTTT. The whole variable domain, remainder taken from reference TRBV5-1 and TRBJ1-1, is KAGVTQTPRYLIKTRGQQVTLSCSPISGHRSVSWYQQTPGQGLQFLFEYFSETQRNKGNFPGRFSGRQFSNSRSEMNVSTLELGDSALYLCASSLGDPWKGTEAFFGQGTRLTVV.

The chain carries TRBV18 and TRBJ1-6; D may be TRBD1 (5 bases). The CDR3 contains 15 residues. Per germline, CDR1 KGHSH and CDR2 LQKENI. Trimming removed 3 bases from V and 7 bases from J, with 13 bases in between. CDR3 bases: TGTGCCAGCTCACCGGACGTCGGGACCAATTCACCCCTCCACTTT. It yields the protein CASSPDVGTNSPLHF.

This clonotype was seen only a few times. The gene calls are TRBV5-6 and TRBJ1-4; no firm D call. The V end was cut by 0 bases, the J end by 0 bases, with 6 bases between. Looked up from germline, CDR1 is SGHDT and CDR2 is YYEEEE. CDR3 size: 15 residues. The CDR3 nucleotides read TGTGCCAGCAGCTTGGTGGCAGCAACTAATGAAAAACTGTTTTTT. This gives the protein CASSLVAATNEKLFF.

This clonotype was found many times. The chain uses TRBV12-3 or TRBV12-4 and TRBJ2-2; D possibly uses TRBD1 or TRBD2 (5 bases each). CDR3 size: 16 residues. V was cut by 2 bases and J by 4 bases, with 14 bases left in between. For the CDR3, the DNA is TGTGCCAGCAGTTTATGGCGGGTAGGGGCCACCGGGGAGCTGTTTTTT. Protein sequence: CASSLWRVGATGELFF.

There are a few counts of this clonotype. The chain uses TRBV20-1 and TRBJ2-3, with D possibly TRBD1 on 5 matching bases. Germline V gene sequence: CDR1 DFQATT, CDR2 SNEGSKA (reference sequence). Trimming cost V 5 bases and J 5 bases, with 14 bases left between them. The CDR3 consists of 13 residues. The CDR3, as DNA: TGCAGTGCTGGGCTGGGGCCGATAGATACGCAGTATTTT. Its translation: CSAGLGPIDTQYF.

This sequence joins TRBV5-1 and TRBJ1-2, with D unresolved. V lost 0 bases and J lost 3, with 12 bases in between. Germline V lookup: CDR1 SGHRS, CDR2 YFSETQ. CDR3 length: 15 residues. The CDR3 is CASSLARGSDYGYTF. CDR3 DNA sequence: TGCGCCAGCAGCTTGGCACGGGGATCGGACTATGGCTACACCTTC. Using reference TRBV5-1 and TRBJ1-2 for the parts outside the CDR3, the full variable domain is KAGVTQTPRYLIKTRGQQVTLSCSPISGHRSVSWYQQTPGQGLQFLFEYFSETQRNKGNFPGRFSGRQFSNSRSEMNVSTLELGDSALYLCASSLARGSDYGYTFGSGTRLTVV.